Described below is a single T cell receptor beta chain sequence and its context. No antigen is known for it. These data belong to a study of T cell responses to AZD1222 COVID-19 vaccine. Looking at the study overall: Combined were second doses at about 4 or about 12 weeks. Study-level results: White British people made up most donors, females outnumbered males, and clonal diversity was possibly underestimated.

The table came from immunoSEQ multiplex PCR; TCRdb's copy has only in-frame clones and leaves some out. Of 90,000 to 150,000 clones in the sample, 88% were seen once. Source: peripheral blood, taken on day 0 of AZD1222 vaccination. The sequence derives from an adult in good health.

In DNA, the CDR3 is TGTGCCAGCAACGTAAACTGGGGGTATGGCTACACCTTC. It encodes CASNVNWGYGYTF. The chain recombines TRBV6-6 with TRBJ1-2, with D maybe TRBD1 (5 bases). Deletions cut 7 bases from V and 5 bases from J, with 14 bases between. The CDR3 has 13 residues. Germline V gene sequence: CDR1 MNHNY, CDR2 SVGAGI (reference sequence).